Listed here are 20 T cell receptor beta chains from one sample, sequenced in a study of control samples from healthy donors and cancer patients. Repertoires were generated with immunoSEQ multiplex PCR, while TCRdb's copy carries only in-frame clones and drops some. The data show tens of thousands of clones, with approximately 90% seen just once and roughly a fifth held by the top ten. Material: PBMCs. Receptors were obtained from a woman aged 40-49 years with head and neck cancer.

V is TRBV12-5 and J is TRBJ1-1, with D perhaps TRBD1 (5 bases). This CDR3 is 11 amino acids long. Germline CDR1 and CDR2: LGHNT and FRNRAP. The germline V and J ends were trimmed by 8 bases and 7 bases, with 11 bases remaining between them. The CDR3 nucleotides read TGTGCTAGTCGATACGGGGGTGAAGCTTTCTTT. This translates into CASRYGGEAFF.

The genes are TRBV7-8 and TRBJ2-7; D is undetermined. The CDR3 runs 14 residues. V lost 1 base, J lost 4 bases, and 11 bases lay in between. Looked up from germline, CDR1 is SGHVS and CDR2 is FQNEAQ. The CDR3 DNA reads TGTGCCAGCAGCTTAGTGGGCCTGGGGTACGAGCAGTACTTC. Residues: CASSLVGLGYEQYF.

V is TRBV28 and J is TRBJ1-4; D is undetermined. Germline assignment: CDR1 MDHEN and CDR2 SYDVKM. Trimming cost V 5 bases and J 10 bases, with 14 bases left between them. This CDR3 contains 13 residues. CDR3 in DNA: TGTGCCAGCAGTACCGGGCCCGGAGGAAAACTGTTTTTT. Amino acid sequence: CASSTGPGGKLFF.

This rearrangement joins TRBV4-1 to TRBJ1-4; 9 bases are a match to TRBD1. This CDR3 comprises 16 residues. Losses at the gene ends were 3 bases for V and 4 bases for J; bases not matched to a gene: 6. CDR1 MGHRA and CDR2 YSYEKL come from the germline V gene. DNA for the CDR3: TGCGCCAGCAGCCAGCACGACAGGGGGAATAATGAAAAACTGTTTTTT. Protein product: CASSQHDRGNNEKLFF.

The chain joins TRBV5-5 to TRBJ1-5; D call uncertain. CDR3 length: 15 residues. Trimming shortened V by 5 bases and J by 3 bases, and 15 bases separated the two germline ends. Germline-derived CDR1 and CDR2 are SGHKS and YYEKEE (reference sequence). The CDR3 loop is CASSSILADNQPQHF. The DNA for the CDR3 is TGTGCCAGCAGTTCCATACTGGCAGACAATCAGCCCCAGCATTTT.

V and J are TRBV5-1 and TRBJ2-7; a possible D gene is TRBD1 (5 bases). V was pared by 0 bases and J by 5 bases, with 15 bases between. CDR1 is SGHRS, CDR2 YFSETQ, per germline. The CDR3 runs 15 residues. The chain's CDR3 is CASSLAGRVVDEQYF. CDR3 DNA sequence: TGCGCCAGCAGCTTGGCTGGCAGGGTAGTCGACGAGCAGTACTTC.

This clone is a singleton in its sample. The rearrangement links TRBV3-1 (or the pseudogene TRBV3-2) to TRBJ2-3; D perhaps matches TRBD2 (6 bases). Trimming removed 5 bases at V and 4 bases at J, with 13 bases between. Germline values: CDR1 LGHDT, CDR2 YNNKEL (reference sequence). The CDR3 covers 14 residues. The CDR3 region is CASSLSGLADTQYF. CDR3 coding DNA: TGTGCCAGCAGCTTATCGGGACTCGCAGATACGCAGTATTTT.

The chain links TRBV27 to TRBJ2-5, with D perhaps TRBD1 (6 bases). The CDR3 consists of 15 residues. The V end was cut by 2 bases, the J end by 1 base, with 11 bases between. Germline assignment: CDR1 MNHEY and CDR2 SMNVEV (reference sequence). The CDR3 protein is CASSLALTGQETQYF. CDR3 bases: TGTGCCAGCAGTTTAGCCTTGACAGGCCAAGAGACCCAGTACTTC.

CDR3 sequence: CASRRGGGGGGPIGYTF. CDR3 sequence (DNA): TGTGCCAGCAGAAGGGGCGGAGGGGGGGGAGGACCAATCGGCTACACCTTC. The gene calls are TRBV2 and TRBJ1-2; a weak D match, TRBD1 (6 bases). This CDR3 region has 17 residues. Germline CDR1 SNHLY, CDR2 FYNNEI. V was clipped by 6 bases and J by 8 bases, with 28 bases between them.

This chain links TRBV10-3 with TRBJ1-1, with 7 bases matching TRBD1. Germline trimming cut 3 bases from V and 4 bases from J; bases unmatched to any gene: 5. The CDR3 covers 14 residues. CDR1 and CDR2 from the germline V gene are ENHRY and SYGVKD. CDR3 region: CAISDSDRVTEAFF. CDR3 nucleotide sequence: TGTGCCATCAGTGACTCTGACAGGGTCACTGAAGCTTTCTTT.

The chain links TRBV28 to TRBJ1-3; D is perhaps TRBD1 (6 bases). Per germline, CDR1 MDHEN and CDR2 SYDVKM. There are 16 residues in the CDR3. Trimming removed 6 bases at V and 8 bases at J, with 23 bases between. The CDR3 spells CASRARGGQGVDTIYF. Here the CDR3 DNA reads TGTGCCAGCAGAGCTCGAGGGGGGCAGGGAGTAGACACCATATATTTT.

The chain combines TRBV5-1 with TRBJ1-1, with D hard to call. Germline loops: CDR1 SGHRS, CDR2 YFSETQ. The CDR3 is 13 amino acids. V lost 5 bases, J lost 1 base, and 9 bases lay in between. CDR3 in amino acids: CASRPVANTEAFF. In DNA form, the CDR3 reads TGCGCCAGCAGGCCGGTTGCGAACACTGAAGCTTTCTTT.

CDR3 bases: TGTGCCAGCACCCTCGAACAGGGAGGCACTGAAGCTTTCTTT. It is translated as CASTLEQGGTEAFF. The V gene is TRBV25-1, the J gene TRBJ1-1; D may be TRBD1 (6 bases). This CDR3 has 14 residues. Germline-derived CDR1 and CDR2 are MGHDK and SYGVNS. Trimming shortened V by 7 bases and J by 4 bases, and 16 bases separated the two germline ends.

The chain couples TRBV7-6 to TRBJ2-1; 7 bases agree with TRBD2. Germline CDR1 SGHVS, CDR2 FNYEAQ. With V trimmed by 4 bases and J by 0 bases, 6 bases remained unmatched. The CDR3 is 16 amino acids. The CDR3: CASSSRAGSSYNEQFF. CDR3 DNA: TGTGCCAGCAGCTCCCGAGCGGGGAGCTCCTACAATGAGCAGTTCTTC.

The genes are TRBV28 and TRBJ2-7; D is perhaps TRBD2 (6 bases). V was cut by 8 bases and J by 0 bases, with 14 bases left in between. CDR3 length equals 14 residues. Germline CDR1 reads MDHEN; CDR2 reads SYDVKM. CDR3 in DNA: TGTGCCAGCCCCCCTGCGGGGTACTCCTACGAGCAGTACTTC. This codes for CASPPAGYSYEQYF.

This rearrangement joins TRBV7-3 to TRBJ2-3; 7 nucleotides line up with TRBD2. V lost 2 bases to trimming and J lost 3 bases; unmatched junction nucleotides: 5. Per germline, CDR1 SGHTA and CDR2 FQGTGA. The CDR3 totals 15 residues. The CDR3 loop reads CASSLGLGGTDTQYF. CDR3 in DNA: TGTGCCAGCAGCTTAGGTTTGGGGGGGACAGATACGCAGTATTTT.

The J gene is TRBJ1-1, the V gene TRBV10-2; D unresolved. The germline CDR1 and CDR2 sequences are WSHSY and SAAADI. The CDR3 is 14 amino acids. V shed 6 bases and J shed 0 bases, with 11 bases lying between them. The CDR3 region is CASRKQNMNTEAFF. DNA for the CDR3: TGCGCCAGCAGAAAACAGAACATGAACACTGAAGCTTTCTTT.

The chain couples TRBV3-1 (or the pseudogene TRBV3-2) to TRBJ1-2; the D gene is possibly TRBD1 (6 bases). This CDR3 is 13 amino acids long. V lost 1 base to trimming and J lost 3 bases, with 6 bases between them. The germline gives CDR1 LGHDT, CDR2 YNNKEL (reference sequence). The CDR3 spells CASSQAGDYGYTF. CDR3 sequence (DNA): TGTGCCAGCAGCCAAGCAGGGGACTATGGCTACACCTTC.

V and J are TRBV10-3 and TRBJ1-1; 9 nucleotides match TRBD1. The CDR3 contains 12 residues. Germline loops: CDR1 ENHRY, CDR2 SYGVKD. J was trimmed by 6 bases and V by 10 bases; bases with no gene match: 6. The DNA of the CDR3 is TGTGCCAGCACAGGGGGCGAACCTGAAGCTTTCTTT. It is translated as CASTGGEPEAFF.

CDR3 loop: CASRRNRGTDTQYF. The CDR3 coding sequence is TGTGCCAGCAGACGAAACAGGGGCACAGATACGCAGTATTTT. V usage is TRBV5-5 and J usage is TRBJ2-3; the D gene is possibly TRBD1 (6 bases). Germline V gives CDR1 SGHKS, CDR2 YYEKEE (reference sequence). Trimming removed 5 bases from V and 1 base from J, with 11 bases in between. This CDR3 has 14 amino acids.